A selection of T cell receptor beta chains follows, all from one sample in a study of blood T cell repertoires in COVID-19. The protocol was immunoSEQ multiplex PCR, while the TCRdb copy is restricted to in-frame clones and leaves out a portion. Among fewer than 350,000 clones listed, about 85% were seen once. Sequences were obtained from PBMCs or T cells enriched from blood (not recorded which). These TCRs come from a woman aged 30 to 39 who had been exposed to COVID-19. CDR3s include the opening cysteine and the closing phenylalanine or tryptophan. Clone size is shown for a subset of rows, as once, few, many or a class of expanded clone.

size: once
J: TRBJ2-7
V: TRBV7-8
CDR3: CASSSTGTGDEQYF

size: -
J: TRBJ2-5
V: TRBV13
CDR3: CASSLRGGGETQYF

size: -
J: TRBJ1-3
V: TRBV7-2
CDR3: CASSSETGLGGNTIYF

size: -
J: TRBJ1-2
V: TRBV4-3
CDR3: CASSPDRGNYGYTF

size: -
J: TRBJ1-1
V: TRBV2
CDR3: CASIPTGAGRTEAFF

size: -
J: TRBJ2-7
V: TRBV6-2/TRBV6-3
CDR3: CASSYLGQGRNYEQYF

size: -
J: TRBJ2-7
V: TRBV10-1
CDR3: CASSGSTGAITEQYF

size: once
J: TRBJ2-7
V: TRBV7-9
CDR3: CASSWNSGTSYEQYF

size: -
J: TRBJ2-4
V: TRBV7-2
CDR3: CASSSGGFKNIQYF

size: -
J: TRBJ2-7
V: TRBV28
CDR3: CASSLRDSYEQYF

size: -
J: TRBJ2-3
V: TRBV7-9
CDR3: CASSSPASRADTQYF

size: -
J: TRBJ1-2
V: TRBV14
CDR3: CASSLSAGTGGSGYTF

size: -
J: TRBJ1-5
V: TRBV19
CDR3: CASSEQGAGQPQHF

size: -
J: TRBJ2-5
V: TRBV5-1
CDR3: CASSLGRGQETQYF

size: -
J: TRBJ2-5
V: TRBV4-2
CDR3: CASSPVWGGAETQYF

size: -
J: TRBJ1-5
V: TRBV28
CDR3: CASSGVGGQPQHF

size: -
J: TRBJ2-1
V: TRBV4-2
CDR3: CASSQDRYVGLYNEQFF

size: -
J: TRBJ1-2
V: TRBV10-3
CDR3: CAISEKDGTRRTF

size: -
J: TRBJ1-5
V: TRBV7-2
CDR3: CASSPRQGSQPQHF

size: -
J: TRBJ2-2
V: TRBV6-2/TRBV6-3
CDR3: CASSPEPQGTGELFF

size: -
J: TRBJ2-5
V: TRBV19
CDR3: CASSIRLGQETQYF

size: once
J: TRBJ2-3
V: TRBV9
CDR3: CASSVGLAGGPVDTQYF

size: few
J: TRBJ2-5
V: TRBV28
CDR3: CASSPLGFTGVETQYF

size: -
J: TRBJ2-1
V: TRBV4-1
CDR3: CASSQLLGLAGGGPNNEQFF

size: once
J: TRBJ1-1
V: TRBV19
CDR3: CASSIQGVTEAFF

size: -
J: TRBJ1-2
V: TRBV7-8
CDR3: CASSLKRTGNDGYTF

size: -
J: TRBJ2-4
V: TRBV19
CDR3: CASSLGQGARNIQYF

size: -
J: TRBJ1-5
V: TRBV18
CDR3: CASSPGQGASNQPQHF

size: once
J: TRBJ1-1
V: TRBV19
CDR3: CASRGRGKGNTEAFF

size: few
J: TRBJ2-7
V: TRBV2
CDR3: CASSVSRREQYF

size: once
J: TRBJ2-7
V: TRBV7-8
CDR3: CASSLGSKTEQYF

size: -
J: TRBJ2-7
V: TRBV7-2
CDR3: CASSPALAGGEQYF

size: -
J: TRBJ1-3
V: TRBV19
CDR3: CASTKGTGEPSSRNTIYF

size: -
J: TRBJ1-1
V: TRBV23-1
CDR3: CASSQSRNMENTEAFF

size: -
J: TRBJ2-7
V: TRBV5-8
CDR3: CASSFGLAGTYEQYF

size: few
J: TRBJ1-3
V: TRBV7-9
CDR3: CASSPVSLSGNTIYF

size: -
J: TRBJ1-2
V: TRBV2
CDR3: CASSDGGGTLWGYTF

size: once
J: TRBJ2-5
V: TRBV9
CDR3: CASSVDRGAGETQYF

size: -
J: TRBJ1-6
V: TRBV28
CDR3: CASNLPQGDNSPLHF

size: -
J: TRBJ1-2
V: TRBV11-3
CDR3: CASSLSDRGRYGYTF

size: -
J: TRBJ1-2
V: TRBV4-3
CDR3: CASSHSLQTPNYGYTF

size: -
J: TRBJ2-7
V: TRBV30
CDR3: CAWSSPLGQGAREQYF

size: many
J: TRBJ2-1
V: TRBV5-1
CDR3: CASSLVAGGHNEQFF

size: -
J: TRBJ1-4
V: TRBV28
CDR3: CASSLGGQLNEKLFF

size: -
J: TRBJ2-3
V: TRBV9
CDR3: CASSDGTGRTDTQYF

size: -
J: TRBJ2-7
V: TRBV25-1
CDR3: CASSRGGTSYEQYF

size: -
J: TRBJ1-2
V: TRBV7-9
CDR3: CASTRGQVNYGYTF

size: -
J: TRBJ1-2
V: TRBV6-5
CDR3: CASAKDSGERYGYTF

size: -
J: TRBJ2-7
V: TRBV7-6
CDR3: CASSFNRQGGSYEQYF

size: -
J: TRBJ1-4
V: TRBV28
CDR3: CASSFRGADLNEKLFF

size: -
J: TRBJ2-7
V: TRBV2
CDR3: CASSPSGGRSYEQYF

size: -
J: TRBJ1-6
V: TRBV28
CDR3: CASKGTGLKGYNSPLHF

size: -
J: TRBJ1-4
V: TRBV30
CDR3: CACNWGGKLFF

size: -
J: TRBJ1-1
V: TRBV12-3/TRBV12-4
CDR3: CASSLRGEAFF